The rows below give T cell receptor beta chains drawn from one sample of a study of shared clonotypes between healthy human individuals. Repertoires were generated with immunoSEQ multiplex PCR, while TCRdb's copy carries only in-frame clones and drops some. The repertoire holds around 600,000 clones, with 97% as singletons. Sequencing was carried out using naive CD4+ T cells sorted from blood. Every receptor here comes from a woman aged 30 to 39 in good health. The CDR3 runs from the conserved cysteine through the conserved F or W. Fields, in order: D gene, V gene, J gene, clone size, CDR3 DNA, CDR3 protein. The D gene is left open where the match is weak. Size tells how often a clone was seen (once, few, many) or the class of an expanded clone, and some rows leave it out.

>-|TRBV5-1|TRBJ2-7|-
TGCGCCAGCAGCTTGGTCCAGAAATGTTTACTGCGGCAGTACTTC
CASSLVQKCLLRQYF
>-|TRBV5-1|TRBJ1-4|-
TGCGCCAGCTCCACTGGACCGGGGGGTGAAAAACTGTTTTTT
CASSTGPGGEKLFF
>TRBD2|TRBV28|TRBJ2-5|once
TGTGCCAGCAGGGGGACTAGCGGAGCACAAGAGACCCAGTACTTC
CASRGTSGAQETQYF
>TRBD2|TRBV5-4|TRBJ2-5|-
TGTGCCAGCAGCGCGGGACTAGCGGGAGGGCCTCTACGAGGGGAGACCCAGTACTTC
CASSAGLAGGPLRGETQYF
>-|TRBV30|TRBJ2-3|-
TGTGCCTGGAGTGTATCGGGGGGCACAGATACGCAGTATTTT
CAWSVSGGTDTQYF
>TRBD1|TRBV18|TRBJ1-2|-
TGTGCCAGCTCACCTGACAGGGAATACTATGGCTACACCTTC
CASSPDREYYGYTF
>TRBD2|TRBV7-9|TRBJ2-1|-
TGTGCCAGCAGCCCAAAGGGGCGGGAGGGATCCTACAATGAGCAGTTCTTC
CASSPKGREGSYNEQFF
>TRBD1|TRBV11-2|TRBJ1-6|once
TGTGCCAGCAGCCCGGACAGGGGGAGATATTCACCCCTCCACTTT
CASSPDRGRYSPLHF
>-|TRBV11-2|TRBJ1-4|-
TGTGCCAGCAGCTTAGTTGGGGGCGCGGGAAAACTGTTTTTT
CASSLVGGAGKLFF
>TRBD2|TRBV7-8|TRBJ2-7|-
TGTGCCAGCAGCTTAGTCGGGACTAGCGGGATGGAGTACTTC
CASSLVGTSGMEYF
>-|TRBV28|TRBJ2-1|-
TGTGCCAGCACCCTGGGAGGGGGCCGGTACAATGAGCAGTTCTTC
CASTLGGGRYNEQFF
>-|TRBV28|TRBJ1-1|once
TGTGCCAGCAGTTGGGGGGACATGAACACTGAAGCTTTCTTT
CASSWGDMNTEAFF
>TRBD1|TRBV15|TRBJ2-7|-
TGTGCCACCAGCAGCTGGACAGGTTCCGAGCAGTACTTC
CATSSWTGSEQYF
>-|TRBV6-1|TRBJ1-1|-
TGTGCCAGCAAGATCGAGGTGAACACTGAAGCTTTCTTT
CASKIEVNTEAFF
>-|TRBV5-1|TRBJ1-2|once
TGCGCCAGCAGAAAAACGACAGTCTATGGCTACACCTTC
CASRKTTVYGYTF
>TRBD1|TRBV7-3|TRBJ2-7|-
TGTGCCAGCAGTACCGGGACAGACACATCCGAGCAGTACTTC
CASSTGTDTSEQYF
>-|TRBV28|TRBJ1-2|-
TGTGCCAGCAGTTTAGAAGGGTTACTAAAGCCCCGCTATGGCTACACCTTC
CASSLEGLLKPRYGYTF
>-|TRBV28|TRBJ2-5|-
TGTGCCAGCAGTCTGATAGGGCCCCTACAAGAGACCCAGTACTTC
CASSLIGPLQETQYF
>-|TRBV5-1|TRBJ2-5|-
TGCGCCAGCAGCTTGTTTATACCTCAAGAGACCCAGTACTTC
CASSLFIPQETQYF
>TRBD1|TRBV5-6|TRBJ2-3|-
TGTGCCAGCAGCCCACTAGACAGGGACACAGATACGCAGTATTTT
CASSPLDRDTDTQYF
>-|TRBV6-5|TRBJ1-2|once
TGTGCCAGCAGACCTGACAGATTAAATTATGGCTACACCTTC
CASRPDRLNYGYTF
>-|TRBV7-6|TRBJ1-1|-
TGTGCCAGCAGCTTAGGACACAACACTGAAGCTTTCTTT
CASSLGHNTEAFF
>TRBD2|TRBV9|TRBJ2-5|-
TGTGCCAGCAGCGTAGGAGCGGGAGGGTCGGAGACCCAGTACTTC
CASSVGAGGSETQYF
>TRBD1|TRBV10-2|TRBJ2-5|-
TGCGCCAGTCAGACAGGGGGCCGGGAGACCCAGTACTTC
CASQTGGRETQYF
>-|TRBV5-4|TRBJ2-7|-
TGTGCCAGCAGACAACAGGGCGGAGAGCAGTACTTC
CASRQQGGEQYF
>-|TRBV6-5|TRBJ1-1|-
TGTGCCAGCAGGGCGGACAGAGGGAACACTGAAGCTTTCTTT
CASRADRGNTEAFF
>TRBD1|TRBV29-1|TRBJ2-1|-
TGCAGCGTTGAAGAGATGAGGGGGCGGAAAGATGAGCAGTTCTTC
CSVEEMRGRKDEQFF
>-|TRBV23-1|TRBJ1-1|-
TGCGCCAGCAGTCAATCAGAGGAGGGGCGGGGAACTGAAGCTTTCTTT
CASSQSEEGRGTEAFF
>-|TRBV28|TRBJ1-1|-
TGTGCCAGCAGATCTTTCGCTGAAGCTTTCTTT
CASRSFAEAFF
>-|TRBV11-2|TRBJ2-1|-
TGTGCCAGCAGCCTTAGTAGCAATGAGCAGTTCTTC
CASSLSSNEQFF
>TRBD1|TRBV7-6|TRBJ2-7|-
TGTGCCAGCAGCTCCAGGGACAGCTACGAGCAGTACTTC
CASSSRDSYEQYF